This is a list of T cell receptor beta chains from one sample in a study of Ad26.COV2.S vaccination and SARS-CoV-2 variants. Measured with immunoSEQ multiplex PCR; TCRdb has only the in-frame clones, and not every one. The sample carries 300,000 to 450,000 clones, around 90% recorded once. This material consisted of peripheral blood, taken after recovery from COVID-19. The receptors stem from a human donor who had recovered from COVID-19. CDR3s include the opening cysteine and the closing phenylalanine or tryptophan. D genes are given only for firm matches. Not every row has a clone size; where given, it reads once, few, many or a size class.

clone size	D gene	J gene	V gene	CDR3 DNA	CDR3 protein
-	TRBD2	TRBJ2-1	TRBV2	TGTGCCAGCAGCGGGACTAGCGGGGGTCCCAATGAGCAGTTCTTC	CASSGTSGGPNEQFF
-	-	TRBJ1-1	TRBV7-2	TGTGCCAGCAGCCCGGGACGGTGGGGGAGGAACACTGAAGCTTTCTTT	CASSPGRWGRNTEAFF
-	TRBD1	TRBJ2-7	TRBV5-4	TGTGCCAGCAGCTTGCACGGGACAGACGAGCAGTACTTC	CASSLHGTDEQYF
-	-	TRBJ2-1	TRBV5-6	TGTGCCAGCAGCTTAATCACAGAACCTCATCACTACAATGAGCAGTTCTTC	CASSLITEPHHYNEQFF
-	TRBD2	TRBJ2-3	TRBV13	TGTGCCAGCAGCTTAATAGCGGGGCCGTATAGCGGGGTAAGCACAGATACGCAGTATTTT	CASSLIAGPYSGVSTDTQYF
-	-	TRBJ2-1	TRBV7-8	TGTGCCAGCAGCTTAGCGGCAGACTATTACAATGAGCAGTTCTTC	CASSLAADYYNEQFF
once	-	TRBJ2-3	TRBV7-2	TGTGCCAGCAGCTTAGTTCCCCATGGACCTAGCACAGATACGCAGTATTTT	CASSLVPHGPSTDTQYF
-	-	TRBJ2-3	TRBV7-9	TGTGCCAGCAGCTTAAGGGGGGAATCCCGCACAGATACGCAGTATTTT	CASSLRGESRTDTQYF
-	-	TRBJ1-1	TRBV12-3/TRBV12-4	TGTGCCAGCAGTTTGTCAGTGAACACTGAAGCTTTCTTT	CASSLSVNTEAFF
once	-	TRBJ1-4	TRBV6-6	TGTGCCAGCAGTGGCTTGGGGGCGGGGGAAAAACTGTTTTTT	CASSGLGAGEKLFF
-	-	TRBJ1-2	TRBV12-1	TGTGCCAGCAGCTTCCAGAAGGGGCAGGGGTCCCGCTCCTATGGCTACACCTTC	CASSFQKGQGSRSYGYTF
-	TRBD1	TRBJ1-1	TRBV6-1	TGTGCCAGCAGTGGGACAGGCCTAAAAACCATGAACACTGAAGCTTTCTTT	CASSGTGLKTMNTEAFF
-	TRBD1	TRBJ2-7	TRBV4-1	TGCGCCAGCAGCCAAGGACAGGGTGACGAGCAGTACTTC	CASSQGQGDEQYF
few	-	TRBJ1-6	TRBV19	TGTGCCAGTAGTATCGGGGGTTCACCCCTCCACTTT	CASSIGGSPLHF
-	-	TRBJ2-5	TRBV27	TGTGCCAGCAGCAACAGTGGCGGTCGAGAGACCCAGTACTTC	CASSNSGGRETQYF
-	-	TRBJ2-7	TRBV6-5	TGTGCCAGCAGGCGCGCGACTGTTCCCCCCTACGAGCAGTACTTC	CASRRATVPPYEQYF
-	-	TRBJ1-5	TRBV11-3	TGTGCCAGCAGCCAGGCGGGACAAGGGGCCAACTTTGGAGGTCAGCCCCAGCATTTT	CASSQAGQGANFGGQPQHF
once	-	TRBJ1-1	TRBV12-3/TRBV12-4	TGTGCCAGCAAATGGGGAAACACTGAAGCTTTCTTT	CASKWGNTEAFF
-	TRBD1	TRBJ1-2	TRBV4-1	TGCGCCAGCAGCCCGGGACAGGGAAGTGGCTACACCTTC	CASSPGQGSGYTF
-	-	TRBJ2-5	TRBV11-1	TGTGCCAGCAGCTTAGGGCAGGGACTGGAGAGGGAGACCCAGTACTTC	CASSLGQGLERETQYF
-	-	TRBJ1-1	TRBV4-1	TGCGCCAGCAGCCAAGAATCGGTGGGCACTGAAGCTTTCTTT	CASSQESVGTEAFF
few	-	TRBJ1-6	TRBV6-4	TGTGCCCACAGTGGAAATTCACCCCTCCACTTT	CAHSGNSPLHF
once	TRBD1	TRBJ2-7	TRBV6-1	TGTGCCAGCAGTGAAGGGGGGACAGGCCCGGCTGACGAGCAGTACTTC	CASSEGGTGPADEQYF
-	-	TRBJ2-7	TRBV6-5	TGTGCCAGCAGTTACTCAGGGGTCTACAACTACGAGCAGTACTTC	CASSYSGVYNYEQYF
-	TRBD1	TRBJ1-2	TRBV9	TGTGCCAGCACCGACAGGGGCGACAAGGATGGCTACACCTTC	CASTDRGDKDGYTF
-	-	TRBJ2-1	TRBV4-3	TGCGCCAGCAGCCAAGGACGAACAGGGAATGAGCAGTTCTTC	CASSQGRTGNEQFF
-	TRBD1	TRBJ1-2	TRBV10-3	TGTGCCATCAGTGAGTCGAGGGGGCCCCCGTCATATGGCTACACCTTC	CAISESRGPPSYGYTF
-	TRBD1	TRBJ2-7	TRBV3-1/TRBV3-2	TGTGCCAGCAGCCGGGACAGGGGGAACGAGCAGTACTTC	CASSRDRGNEQYF
-	-	TRBJ2-1	TRBV6-5	TGTGCCAGCCGCGGGTCCCTGACTACCTACAATGAGCAGTTCTTC	CASRGSLTTYNEQFF
-	-	TRBJ1-5	TRBV19	TGTGCCAGTATCCATGGGTGGCAGGGTGGCAATCAGCCCCAGCATTTT	CASIHGWQGGNQPQHF
-	-	TRBJ1-2	TRBV5-6	TGTGCCAGCAGGTCTAAGACGGGCGGGACGTTCTATGGCTACACCTTC	CASRSKTGGTFYGYTF
-	-	TRBJ1-1	TRBV10-1	TGCGCCAGCAGTACAGGGAGAGGACTGGAAGCTTTCTTT	CASSTGRGLEAFF
-	-	TRBJ2-2	TRBV19	TGTGCCAGTAGAGTAACCAGGGCCCCGAACACCGGGGAGCTGTTTTTT	CASRVTRAPNTGELFF
-	-	TRBJ1-1	TRBV9	TGTGCCAGCAGCGTAGAAGAGGGGTTGCACACTGAAGCTTTCTTT	CASSVEEGLHTEAFF
-	-	TRBJ1-2	TRBV6-5	TGTGCCAGCAGTTACCAGACGACGGGGTTCTATGGCTACACCTTC	CASSYQTTGFYGYTF
-	-	TRBJ1-1	TRBV12-3/TRBV12-4	TGTGCCAGCAGTTTGGGACGGAACACTGAAGCTTTCTTT	CASSLGRNTEAFF
-	-	TRBJ2-3	TRBV19	TGTGCCAGTAGTATAGGACTAGTCGTCAGCACAGATACGCAGTATTTT	CASSIGLVVSTDTQYF
-	-	TRBJ1-5	TRBV28	TGTGCCAGCAGTTTACTTGGACAGAATAGCAATCAGCCCCAGCATTTT	CASSLLGQNSNQPQHF
-	TRBD1	TRBJ1-2	TRBV11-2	TGTGCCAGCAGCGCCACAGGGGCGCAGTGGGGCTACACCTTC	CASSATGAQWGYTF
-	TRBD1	TRBJ1-1	TRBV19	TGTGCCAGTAGACCCTTCATCGACAGGGAGTGGTACACTGAAGCTTTCTTT	CASRPFIDREWYTEAFF
-	-	TRBJ1-1	TRBV7-3	TGTGCCAGCAGCCCCAGACCAGGGAGCGACACTGAAGCTTTCTTT	CASSPRPGSDTEAFF